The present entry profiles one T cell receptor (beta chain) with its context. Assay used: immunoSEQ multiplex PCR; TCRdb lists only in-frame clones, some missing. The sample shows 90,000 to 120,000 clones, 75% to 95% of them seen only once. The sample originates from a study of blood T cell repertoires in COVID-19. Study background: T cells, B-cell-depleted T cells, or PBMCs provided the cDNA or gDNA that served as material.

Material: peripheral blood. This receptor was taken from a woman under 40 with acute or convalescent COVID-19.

The CDR3 coding sequence is TGTGCCAGCAGGACAGGCTTCGGTAACACTGAAGCTTTCTTT. This codes for CASRTGFGNTEAFF. The gene calls are TRBV9 and TRBJ1-1, with D possibly matching TRBD1 (6 bases). The germline V gene has CDR1 SGDLS and CDR2 YYNGEE. Deletions cut 5 bases from V and 2 bases from J, with 13 bases between. This CDR3 is 14 amino acids long.